The TCR beta chain described here comes from a study of blood T cell repertoires in COVID-19. V lost 0 bases, J lost 3 bases, and 2 bases stayed unmatched. Per germline, CDR1 MNHEY and CDR2 SVGAGI. There are 16 residues in the CDR3. Profiling relied on immunoSEQ multiplex PCR, and the TCRdb table lists in-frame clones only, not all of them. The sample holds fewer than 350,000 clones; about 86% are singletons and the top ten take roughly 1.9%. Sequenced: peripheral blood. This TCR was recovered from a woman in her thirties who had recovered from COVID-19. This chain uses TRBV6-5 with TRBJ2-2, with TRBD1 matching over 9 bases. The CDR3 loop is CASSYSTGGDTGELFF. The CDR3 DNA follows: TGTGCCAGCAGTTACTCTACAGGGGGCGACACCGGGGAGCTGTTTTTT.